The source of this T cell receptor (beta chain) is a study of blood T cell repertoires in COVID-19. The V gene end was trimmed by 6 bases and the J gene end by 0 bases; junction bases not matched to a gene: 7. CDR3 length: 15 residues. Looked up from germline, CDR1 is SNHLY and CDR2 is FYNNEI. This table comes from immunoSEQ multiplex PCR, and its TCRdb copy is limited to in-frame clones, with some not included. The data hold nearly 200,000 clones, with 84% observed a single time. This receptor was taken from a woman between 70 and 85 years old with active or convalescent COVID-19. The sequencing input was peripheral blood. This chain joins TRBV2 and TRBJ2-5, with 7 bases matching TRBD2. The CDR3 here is CASRRLAGYQETQYF. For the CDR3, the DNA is TGTGCCAGCAGGCGGTTAGCGGGTTACCAAGAGACCCAGTACTTC.